The present TCR beta chain was sequenced within a study of cytomegalovirus exposure and HLA in healthy donors. Germline loops: CDR1 MGHRA, CDR2 YSYEKL. This CDR3 has 17 residues. Trimming removed 1 base at V and 6 bases at J, with 22 bases between. Concerning this clone itself: As yet, its antigen is unknown.

Data came from immunoSEQ multiplex PCR; TCRdb stores just in-frame clones and leaves some out. The repertoire has fewer than 200,000 clones, roughly 89% of them found once; the top ten carry more than 1.2%. Study-level results: Cytomegalovirus association was assigned to approximately 160 TCR beta chains. Rarity characterized most TCR sequences, yet some public TCRs appeared in many donors.

The chain recombines TRBV4-1 with TRBJ2-7, with D maybe TRBD1 (6 bases). The TCR comes from a woman aged 30 to 39 in good health and CMV-seronegative. What was sequenced was PBMCs. DNA for the CDR3: TGCGCCAGCAGCCAAGTAGGGACACTTCGAGTTGATGCCGAGCAGTACTTC. Its translation is CASSQVGTLRVDAEQYF.